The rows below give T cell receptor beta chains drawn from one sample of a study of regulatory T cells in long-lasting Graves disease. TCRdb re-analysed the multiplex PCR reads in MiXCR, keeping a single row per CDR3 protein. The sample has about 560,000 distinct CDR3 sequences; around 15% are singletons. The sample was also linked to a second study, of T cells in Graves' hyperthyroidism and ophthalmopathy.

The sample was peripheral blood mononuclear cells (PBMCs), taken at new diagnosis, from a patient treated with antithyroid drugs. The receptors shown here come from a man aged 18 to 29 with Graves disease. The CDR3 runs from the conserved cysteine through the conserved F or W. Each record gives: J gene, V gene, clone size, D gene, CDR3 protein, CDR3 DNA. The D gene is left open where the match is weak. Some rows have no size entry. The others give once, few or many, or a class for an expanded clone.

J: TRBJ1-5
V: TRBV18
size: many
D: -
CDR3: CASSLGDLFNQPQHF
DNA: TGTGCCAGCTCACTGGGCGACCTTTTCAATCAGCCCCAGCATTTT

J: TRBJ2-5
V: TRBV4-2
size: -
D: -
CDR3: CASSQGAAVETQYF
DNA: TGTGCCAGCAGCCAAGGGGCGGCGGTGGAGACCCAGTACTTC

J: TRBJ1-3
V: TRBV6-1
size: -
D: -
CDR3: CASGRNSGNTIYF
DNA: TGTGCCAGCGGACGGAACTCTGGAAACACCATATATTTT

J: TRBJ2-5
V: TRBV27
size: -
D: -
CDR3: CASSFGGSETQYF
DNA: TGTGCCAGCAGTTTTGGGGGTTCAGAGACCCAGTACTTC

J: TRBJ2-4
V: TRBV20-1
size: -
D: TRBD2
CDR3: CSASGRSKNIQYF
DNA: TGCAGTGCTAGCGGGAGGTCCAAAAACATTCAGTACTTC

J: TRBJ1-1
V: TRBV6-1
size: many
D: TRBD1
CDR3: CAGGQLNTEAFF
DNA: TGTGCCGGGGGACAGCTGAACACTGAAGCTTTCTTT

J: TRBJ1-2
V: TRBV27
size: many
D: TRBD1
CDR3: CASSLYRDSSNYGYTF
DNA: TGTGCCAGCAGTTTATATCGGGACAGTTCTAACTATGGCTACACCTTC

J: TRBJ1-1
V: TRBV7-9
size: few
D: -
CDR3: CASSLTGGRGNTEAFF
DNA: TGTGCCAGCAGCTTAACCGGCGGCAGGGGGAACACTGAAGCTTTCTTT

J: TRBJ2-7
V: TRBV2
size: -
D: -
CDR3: CASSEVPAEQYF
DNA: TGTGCCAGCAGTGAAGTTCCCGCCGAGCAGTACTTC

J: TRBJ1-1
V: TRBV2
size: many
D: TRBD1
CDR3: CATTGTGGWLAFF
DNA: TGTGCCACCACCGGGACAGGGGGCTGGTTGGCTTTCTTT

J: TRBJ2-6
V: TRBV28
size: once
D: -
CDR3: CASRTPGSGANVLTF
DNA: TGTGCCAGCAGAACTCCGGGCTCTGGGGCCAACGTCCTGACTTTC

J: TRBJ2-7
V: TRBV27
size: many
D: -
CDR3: CASSTRDRNYEQYF
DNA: TGTGCCAGCAGTACCCGGGACCGAAACTACGAGCAGTACTTC

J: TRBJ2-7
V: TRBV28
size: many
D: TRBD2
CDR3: CASSPAGLAGGSYEQYF
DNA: TGTGCCAGCAGTCCCGCGGGACTAGCGGGAGGATCCTACGAGCAGTACTTC

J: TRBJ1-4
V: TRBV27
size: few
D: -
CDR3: CASSLSLGFSNEKLFF
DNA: TGTGCCAGCAGTTTATCTTTGGGGTTCAGTAATGAAAAACTGTTTTTT

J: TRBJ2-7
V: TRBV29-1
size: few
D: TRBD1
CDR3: CSVGSPGTGVYEQYF
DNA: TGCAGCGTTGGTTCCCCCGGGACAGGGGTTTACGAGCAGTACTTC

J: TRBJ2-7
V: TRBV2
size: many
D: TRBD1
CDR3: CASSEIPTGSYSYEQYF
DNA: TGTGCCAGCAGTGAAATACCGACAGGGTCATACTCCTACGAGCAGTACTTC

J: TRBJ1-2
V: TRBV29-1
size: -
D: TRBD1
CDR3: CSVEPDRAGGYTF
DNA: TGCAGCGTTGAACCGGACAGGGCCGGTGGCTACACCTTC

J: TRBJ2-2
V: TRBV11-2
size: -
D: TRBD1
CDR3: CASSSRTREGAGTGELFF
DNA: TGTGCCAGCAGCTCGAGGACCCGAGAGGGGGCGGGCACCGGGGAGCTGTTTTTT

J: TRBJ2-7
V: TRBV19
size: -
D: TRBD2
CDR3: CASSGTSGSVYEQYF
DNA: TGTGCCAGTAGTGGGACTAGCGGGAGTGTCTACGAGCAGTACTTC

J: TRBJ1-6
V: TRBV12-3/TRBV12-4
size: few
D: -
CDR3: CASSFSGNYNSPLHF
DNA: TGTGCCAGCAGTTTTTCAGGGAACTATAATTCACCCCTCCACTTT

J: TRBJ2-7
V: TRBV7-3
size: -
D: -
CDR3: CASSPQPPHPTRGYEQYF
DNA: TGTGCCAGCAGTCCCCAGCCGCCCCACCCGACGAGGGGCTACGAGCAGTACTTC

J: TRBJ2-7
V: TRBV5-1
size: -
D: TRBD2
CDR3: CASSPTSGMQREQYF
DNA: TGCGCCAGCAGCCCGACTAGCGGGATGCAGAGAGAGCAGTACTTC

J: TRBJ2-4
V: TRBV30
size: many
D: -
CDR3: CAWRGRGGGSKNIQYF
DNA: TGTGCCTGGAGGGGTCGAGGAGGGGGGTCCAAAAACATTCAGTACTTC

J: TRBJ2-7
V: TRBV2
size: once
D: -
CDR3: CASRVGAYEQYF
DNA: TGTGCCAGCAGGGTAGGGGCGTACGAGCAGTACTTC

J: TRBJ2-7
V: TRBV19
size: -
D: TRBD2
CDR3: CASSAPLAGGFEQYF
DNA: TGTGCCAGTAGTGCGCCACTAGCGGGAGGGTTCGAGCAGTACTTC

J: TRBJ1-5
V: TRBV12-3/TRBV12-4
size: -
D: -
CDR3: CASTLDYSNQPQHF
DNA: TGTGCCAGCACCCTGGACTATAGCAATCAGCCCCAGCATTTT

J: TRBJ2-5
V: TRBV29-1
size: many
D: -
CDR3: CSVAEGHLETQYF
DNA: TGCAGCGTTGCCGAGGGGCATCTAGAGACCCAGTACTTC

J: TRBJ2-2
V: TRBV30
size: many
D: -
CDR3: CAWSGAGELFF
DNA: TGTGCCTGGAGTGGTGCCGGGGAGCTGTTTTTT

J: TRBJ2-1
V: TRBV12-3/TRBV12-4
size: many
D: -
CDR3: CASSFGAGGQFF
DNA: TGTGCCAGCAGTTTTGGGGCCGGGGGGCAGTTCTTC

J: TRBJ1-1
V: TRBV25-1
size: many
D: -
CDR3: CASSAQINTEAFF
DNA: TGTGCCAGCAGTGCTCAAATTAACACTGAAGCTTTCTTT

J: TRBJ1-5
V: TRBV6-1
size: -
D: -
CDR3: CASSERGCRAFQPQHF
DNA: TGTGCCAGCAGTGAACGGGGATGCAGGGCGTTCCAGCCCCAGCATTTT

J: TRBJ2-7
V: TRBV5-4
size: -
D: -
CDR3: CASSSHSPYNYEQYF
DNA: TGTGCCAGCAGCTCCCATTCCCCCTATAACTACGAGCAGTACTTC

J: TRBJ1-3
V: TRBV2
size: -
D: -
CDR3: CASTSPSGNTIYF
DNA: TGTGCCAGCACCAGTCCCTCTGGAAACACCATATATTTT

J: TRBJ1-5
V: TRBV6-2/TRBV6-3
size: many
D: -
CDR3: CASSYGPLRPQHF
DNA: TGTGCCAGCAGTTACGGCCCTCTGAGGCCCCAGCATTTT

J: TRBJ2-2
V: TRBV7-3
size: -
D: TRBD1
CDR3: CASSGQGPGELFF
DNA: TGTGCCAGCAGTGGACAGGGACCCGGGGAGCTGTTTTTT

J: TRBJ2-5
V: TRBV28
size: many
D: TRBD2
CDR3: CASSLSGLVMETQYF
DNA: TGTGCCAGCAGTTTATCCGGACTAGTAATGGAGACCCAGTACTTC

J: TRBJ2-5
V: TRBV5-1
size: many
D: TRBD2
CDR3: CASSIMTLSGKETQYF
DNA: TGCGCCAGCAGCATTATGACCCTTAGCGGGAAAGAGACCCAGTACTTC

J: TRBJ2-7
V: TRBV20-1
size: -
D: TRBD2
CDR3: CSAKLTSGRTGYEQYF
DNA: TGCAGTGCGAAATTAACTAGCGGGAGGACGGGTTACGAGCAGTACTTC

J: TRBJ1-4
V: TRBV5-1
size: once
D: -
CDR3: CASSLGAEGPRKGEKLFF
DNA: TGCGCCAGCAGCTTGGGTGCGGAGGGTCCCCGGAAAGGGGAAAAACTGTTTTTT

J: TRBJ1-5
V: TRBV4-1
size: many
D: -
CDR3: CASTLGGGMRQPQHF
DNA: TGCGCCAGCACCCTAGGGGGGGGGATGCGTCAGCCCCAGCATTTT

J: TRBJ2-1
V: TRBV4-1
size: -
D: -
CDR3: CASSHPPKDNEQFF
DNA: TGCGCCAGCAGCCACCCCCCAAAGGACAATGAGCAGTTCTTC

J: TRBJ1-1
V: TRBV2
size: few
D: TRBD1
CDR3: CASRDREMLNTGAFF
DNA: TGTGCCAGCAGGGACAGGGAGATGTTGAACACTGGAGCTTTCTTT

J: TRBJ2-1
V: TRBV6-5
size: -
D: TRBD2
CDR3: CASSYSRPGLAGGFSYNEQFF
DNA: TGTGCCAGCAGTTACTCGCGGCCGGGACTAGCGGGAGGCTTCTCCTACAATGAGCAGTTCTTC

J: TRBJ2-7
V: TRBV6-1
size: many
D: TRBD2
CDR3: CASRGDYAYEQYF
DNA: TGTGCCAGCAGAGGGGACTACGCCTACGAGCAGTACTTC

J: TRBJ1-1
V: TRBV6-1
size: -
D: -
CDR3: CASTVGGGGTEAFF
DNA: TGTGCCAGCACGGTGGGGGGCGGGGGCACTGAAGCTTTCTTT

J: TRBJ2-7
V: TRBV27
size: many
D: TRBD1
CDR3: CASSRNVGTATYEQYF
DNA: TGTGCCAGCAGTCGGAACGTCGGGACAGCCACCTACGAGCAGTACTTC

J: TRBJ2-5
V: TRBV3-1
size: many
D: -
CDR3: CASSQVIAGRETQYF
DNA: TGTGCCAGCAGCCAAGTGATTGCGGGAAGGGAGACCCAGTACTTC

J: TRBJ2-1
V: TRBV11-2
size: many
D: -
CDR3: CASSSGPGVEQFF
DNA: TGTGCCAGCAGCTCCGGGCCAGGAGTTGAGCAGTTCTTC

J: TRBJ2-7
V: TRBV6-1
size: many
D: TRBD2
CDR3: CASSDSGLAPVRGQYF
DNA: TGTGCCAGCAGTGATTCCGGACTAGCCCCAGTACGAGGGCAGTACTTC

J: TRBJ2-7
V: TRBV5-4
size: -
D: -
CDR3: CASSLSRDYEQYF
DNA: TGTGCCAGCAGCTTGAGCAGGGACTACGAGCAGTACTTC

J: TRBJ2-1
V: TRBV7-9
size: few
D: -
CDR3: CASSSSGTGGWLEQFF
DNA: TGTGCCAGCAGCTCATCCGGGACTGGGGGGTGGTTGGAGCAGTTCTTC